The present T cell receptor (beta chain) was sequenced within a study of cytomegalovirus exposure and HLA in healthy donors. Primers: 60 Vbeta forward and 13 Jbeta reverse. The table came from immunoSEQ multiplex PCR; TCRdb's copy has only in-frame clones and leaves some out. The sample lists some 140,000 clones, 75% to 85% occurring once. A word on this clone: Its antigen is unknown.

Study-wide findings and caveats: One variant, a missense change in DCLRE1C, was linked in a later analysis to TCR beta V- and J-gene trimming. The authors confirmed in vitro that a few CMV-associated chains were specific for CMV antigens.

This CDR3 is 14 amino acids long. The V end lost 3 bases, the J end lost 1 base, and 8 bases lay between the germline ends. Germline CDR1 and CDR2: SGHTA and FQGTGA. The sample consisted of PBMCs. This TCR came from a woman aged 40 to 50 in good health and CMV-seropositive. V usage is TRBV7-3 and J usage is TRBJ2-3; the D gene is possibly TRBD2 (6 bases). DNA of the CDR3: TGTGCCAGCAGCTTCTCGGGGGGCACAGATACGCAGTATTTT. Protein sequence: CASSFSGGTDTQYF.